The rows below give T cell receptor beta chains drawn from one sample of a study of T-cell reconstitution after alpha-beta-depleted transplantation in children. TCRdb re-analysed the PCR reads in MiXCR, keeping a single row per CDR3 protein. In the table there are approximately 650,000 distinct CDR3 sequences, roughly 14% of which are singletons. The sequencing used PBMCs, collected before TCRalphabeta/CD19-depleted stem cell transplant. The receptors originated from a girl aged 2-10 years with congenital amegakaryocytic thrombocytopenia, due to receive a stem cell transplant. Both conserved end residues are part of each CDR3. A D gene is named only where the DNA matches it firmly. For some rows the clone size is stated as once, few or many, or as a class when expanded; others skip it.

>TRBV15|-|TRBJ2-1|-
TGTGCCACCAGCAGACTAGTCCCCTCCGATGAGCAGTTCTTC
CATSRLVPSDEQFF
>TRBV12-3/TRBV12-4|TRBD2|TRBJ2-1|few
TGTGCCAGCAGCCCCACTAGCGGGAGGGCCTATGAGCAGTTCTTC
CASSPTSGRAYEQFF
>TRBV19|TRBD2|TRBJ2-7|-
TGTGCCAGTAGTATAGGTGGGACTAGCGGTATCTACGAGCAGTACTTC
CASSIGGTSGIYEQYF
>TRBV11-2|-|TRBJ1-4|-
TGTGCCAGCAGCTTAGATGCAGTCAAACTGTTTTTT
CASSLDAVKLFF
>TRBV5-1|-|TRBJ1-1|-
TGCGCCAGCAGCGCCACGGGACAAGGCACTGAAGCTTTCTTT
CASSATGQGTEAFF
>TRBV5-1|TRBD2|TRBJ2-1|many
TGCGCCAGCAGCTTGTCGGGGGGGACCTACAATGAGCAGTTCTTC
CASSLSGGTYNEQFF
>TRBV20-1|TRBD1|TRBJ2-1|many
TGCAGTGCTAGAGTAAAACCGGGACAGAACAATGAGCAGTTCTTC
CSARVKPGQNNEQFF
>TRBV5-1|-|TRBJ2-5|-
TGCGCCAGCAGGTCGGGACCGCGCCAAGAGACCCAGTACTTC
CASRSGPRQETQYF
>TRBV7-6|-|TRBJ2-1|many
TGTGCCAGCAGCAGCCCTACAGGGATGGGGAATGAGCAGTTCTTC
CASSSPTGMGNEQFF
>TRBV20-1|-|TRBJ2-6|-
TGCAGTGCTAGTTCTATTGGAATTGGGGCCAACGTCCTGACTTTC
CSASSIGIGANVLTF
>TRBV3-1|TRBD1|TRBJ1-6|few
TGTGCCAGCAGCCAATGGACAGGAAGTTCACCCCTCCACTTT
CASSQWTGSSPLHF
>TRBV7-9|TRBD2|TRBJ2-1|many
TGTGCCAGCAGCTTAAGCAGCGGGGTCTTTAACAATGAGCAGTTCTTC
CASSLSSGVFNNEQFF
>TRBV30|-|TRBJ1-2|many
TGTGCCTGGACTCTCACGATGGACTATGGCTACACCTTC
CAWTLTMDYGYTF
>TRBV28|-|TRBJ1-5|few
TGTGCCAGCAACCAGCCCTGGGGGGATCAGGGCAATCAGCCCCAGCATTTT
CASNQPWGDQGNQPQHF
>TRBV20-1|TRBD1|TRBJ2-4|many
TGCAGTGCTAGGGGACAGAACATTCAGTACTTC
CSARGQNIQYF
>TRBV5-1|-|TRBJ2-5|-
TGCGCCAGCAGCTTGGAGTGGTGGGCAGGAACGTCGGAGACCCAGTACTTC
CASSLEWWAGTSETQYF
>TRBV20-1|TRBD1|TRBJ2-5|-
TGCAGTGCTAGGGGACAGGGGGCGACAGAGACCCAGTACTTC
CSARGQGATETQYF
>TRBV4-1|TRBD1|TRBJ2-2|many
TGCGCCAGCAGCCAAGAACAGGGGAAGATCGGGGAGCTGTTTTTT
CASSQEQGKIGELFF
>TRBV29-1|-|TRBJ2-7|-
TGCAGCGTTGAAGAAGGAGAGACCGAGCAGTACTTC
CSVEEGETEQYF
>TRBV29-1|TRBD2|TRBJ2-1|-
TGCAGCGTGGTCCGGCGGGAGCTTGGGAATGAGCAGTTCTTC
CSVVRRELGNEQFF
>TRBV5-1|-|TRBJ2-3|many
TGCGCCAGCAGCCCACGGTTCGGAGGGCCCGTCACAGATACGCAGTATTTT
CASSPRFGGPVTDTQYF
>TRBV12-3/TRBV12-4|TRBD2|TRBJ2-5|many
TGTGCCAGCAGTTCTCGCGGGACTACCCAAGAGACCCAGTACTTC
CASSSRGTTQETQYF
>TRBV7-2|-|TRBJ2-3|many
TGTGCCAGCAGCTTAGCGCCAGTTACCCCAGATACGCAGTATTTT
CASSLAPVTPDTQYF
>TRBV20-1|-|TRBJ2-7|few
TGCAGTGCTTCCGCGGGATTCAGGGGAAACTACGAGCAGTACTTC
CSASAGFRGNYEQYF
>TRBV10-3|-|TRBJ2-3|many
TGTGCCATCAGCGGTGAAACGCAGTATTTT
CAISGETQYF
>TRBV30|-|TRBJ2-1|few
TGTGCGGGGCGGAAGCGTGGGGCCCGGGATGAGCAGTTCTTC
CAGRKRGARDEQFF
>TRBV7-8|-|TRBJ2-1|many
TGTGCCAGCAGCGACTCACTAGGTGCCTACAATGAGCAGTTCTTC
CASSDSLGAYNEQFF
>TRBV12-3/TRBV12-4|-|TRBJ2-7|few
TGTGCCAGCAGTTTTTTTTCGATGGGTGGCGAGCAGTACTTC
CASSFFSMGGEQYF
>TRBV20-1|-|TRBJ2-3|-
TGCAGTGCTGTGAAGAAGGATACGCAGTATTTT
CSAVKKDTQYF
>TRBV5-1|-|TRBJ2-2|few
TGCGCCAGCAGCTTCAACACGAGGGAAGGAACCGGGGAGCTGTTTTTT
CASSFNTREGTGELFF
>TRBV7-8|-|TRBJ2-1|-
TGTGCCAGCAGTAGCGGCCGGCGACACGGATACAATGAGCAGTTCTTC
CASSSGRRHGYNEQFF
>TRBV28|-|TRBJ2-7|-
TGTGCCAGCAGTTTAGGGGCCGGGGGCAAATTATACGAGCAGTACTTC
CASSLGAGGKLYEQYF
>TRBV29-1|-|TRBJ2-2|many
TGCAGCGTTGCGGGCCCGAACACCGGGGAGCTGTTTTTT
CSVAGPNTGELFF
>TRBV7-6|TRBD2|TRBJ2-3|few
TGTGCCAGCAGCCCGGGGACTAGCGGAGAGGGGGATACGCAGTATTTT
CASSPGTSGEGDTQYF